This T cell receptor (beta chain) was captured by sequencing in a study of T cells in Graves' hyperthyroidism and ophthalmopathy (dated by TCRdb to between 2017 and 2020). Notes on the research overall: Peripheral blood samples were taken at initial diagnosis, before any treatment was given. To identify TCR V-J signatures that set the groups apart, the researchers used a discovery cohort of about a hundred patients, made up of approximately 43 with Graves' ophthalmopathy and 57 with stable Graves' hyperthyroidism. Prospective prediction of ophthalmopathy was tested in an independent validation cohort of approximately 18 hyperthyroidism patients and 17 patients who later progressed to ophthalmopathy. The 75 to 100 discovery patients were divided at random into training and test sets in a 7:3 ratio. In more than 5 Graves' hyperthyroidism patients, the study also compared T-cell repertoires from thyroid tissue with T-cell repertoires from blood. After sampling, hyperthyroidism patients received methimazole starting at 30 mg daily, and ophthalmopathy patients received high-dose intravenous methylprednisolone. According to the paper, TCR Vbeta CDR3 sequencing was carried out on some 140 peripheral blood samples, which came from over 40 ophthalmopathy, 70 to 80 hyperthyroidism and roughly 17 progressor patients. The research as a whole found: Ophthalmopathy was separated from stable hyperthyroidism by a 13 V-J signature model, with about 86% sensitivity and 81% to 83% specificity obtained in cross-validation and 80%/75% obtained in testing. Sample size was not statistically predetermined, and blinding of investigators to group allocation was not performed. Most expanded thyroid clonotypes (frequency above 0.001) were also detected in blood, suggesting blood repertoires may reflect thyroid immune responses. During validation, the model predicted progression to ophthalmopathy a median of approximately 6 months ahead of onset, with roughly 65% sensitivity and 72.22% specificity.

This clonotype was observed at least ten times. This clone's antigen is unknown. Within one base of it there is no much larger clone, and no base qualities were kept. At the junction V is shortened by 3 bases and J by 5 bases, with 11 bases in between. The germline V gene yields SNHLY for CDR1 and FYNNEI for CDR2. The CDR3 spans 13 residues, from the cysteine through the phenylalanine. Only the CDR3 region is kept as DNA, spanning 39 bases read in frame from base 1. Amplification of TCR beta CDR3 regions was carried out from RNA transcripts. A first-round RT-PCR of the TCR CDR3 used the HTBI primer set with the Qiagen OneStep RT-PCR kit. Libraries were constructed in a second round of multiplex PCR, after which size selection and purification were carried out. The libraries were sequenced on an Illumina HiSeq2000 using paired-end 100 bp reads. As for the authors' bioinformatics: SOAPnuke was used to process the raw data, with reads discarded if the reads contained adapters or uncalled bases, had a mean Phred below 15, or lacked an exact constant-primer or identifier match. High-quality paired reads were merged using COPE v1.2.5, and each unique nucleotide sequence was defined as a clonotype. Clonotypes were aligned to IMGT TRBV, TRBD and TRBJ reference segments using MiTCR v1.1. Analysis was restricted to V-J combinations with a frequency above 0.0001, which covered about 99% of repertoires. The TCS score was defined as F50 (clonal expansion) divided by E x V (chaos), with BLOSUM62-based TCRdist calculated between CDR3 peptides within each V-J. Welch's t-statistics and random forest reduced around 550 V-J features to 13, which were used in a naive Bayes classifier (R e1071). TCRdb reanalyzed the raw reads on its own, using fastp at Q25 for trimming and MiXCR for clone calling, and kept in-frame beta chains. Here each entry gathers all rows of one CDR3 protein and keeps the most common genes and DNA. TCRdb's processing, not the authors', yielded these V and J calls. Present in this sample are about 300,000 distinct CDR3 sequences, roughly 19% of which were seen just once. Of the sample, less than 40% falls within the top ten clones.

Moderately to severely active disease, a Clinical Activity Score of at least 3, a NOSPECS grade of at least 4, and a duration under 3 months were present in ophthalmopathy patients. The study excluded patients with uncontrolled infections, other autoimmune diseases, pregnancy or lactation. Diagnoses were established on the basis of clinical symptoms, serum thyroxine and TRAb, thyroid ultrasound, and orbital computed tomography. PBMCs were isolated from more than 9 ml of fresh peripheral blood by Ficoll-Paque density gradient centrifugation. Total RNA was extracted using Trizol reagent, and RNA quality was assessed on an Agilent 2100 Bioanalyzer.

This clonotype was obtained from a man aged 50-60 years with Graves' ophthalmopathy. Material: blood. The sequence joins TRBV2 to TRBJ2-7; TRBD2 might be the D gene, on 7 matching bases. The nucleotides are TGTGCCAGCAGTGAGGGAGGGGGAGACGAGCAGTACTTC. It codes for CASSEGGGDEQYF.